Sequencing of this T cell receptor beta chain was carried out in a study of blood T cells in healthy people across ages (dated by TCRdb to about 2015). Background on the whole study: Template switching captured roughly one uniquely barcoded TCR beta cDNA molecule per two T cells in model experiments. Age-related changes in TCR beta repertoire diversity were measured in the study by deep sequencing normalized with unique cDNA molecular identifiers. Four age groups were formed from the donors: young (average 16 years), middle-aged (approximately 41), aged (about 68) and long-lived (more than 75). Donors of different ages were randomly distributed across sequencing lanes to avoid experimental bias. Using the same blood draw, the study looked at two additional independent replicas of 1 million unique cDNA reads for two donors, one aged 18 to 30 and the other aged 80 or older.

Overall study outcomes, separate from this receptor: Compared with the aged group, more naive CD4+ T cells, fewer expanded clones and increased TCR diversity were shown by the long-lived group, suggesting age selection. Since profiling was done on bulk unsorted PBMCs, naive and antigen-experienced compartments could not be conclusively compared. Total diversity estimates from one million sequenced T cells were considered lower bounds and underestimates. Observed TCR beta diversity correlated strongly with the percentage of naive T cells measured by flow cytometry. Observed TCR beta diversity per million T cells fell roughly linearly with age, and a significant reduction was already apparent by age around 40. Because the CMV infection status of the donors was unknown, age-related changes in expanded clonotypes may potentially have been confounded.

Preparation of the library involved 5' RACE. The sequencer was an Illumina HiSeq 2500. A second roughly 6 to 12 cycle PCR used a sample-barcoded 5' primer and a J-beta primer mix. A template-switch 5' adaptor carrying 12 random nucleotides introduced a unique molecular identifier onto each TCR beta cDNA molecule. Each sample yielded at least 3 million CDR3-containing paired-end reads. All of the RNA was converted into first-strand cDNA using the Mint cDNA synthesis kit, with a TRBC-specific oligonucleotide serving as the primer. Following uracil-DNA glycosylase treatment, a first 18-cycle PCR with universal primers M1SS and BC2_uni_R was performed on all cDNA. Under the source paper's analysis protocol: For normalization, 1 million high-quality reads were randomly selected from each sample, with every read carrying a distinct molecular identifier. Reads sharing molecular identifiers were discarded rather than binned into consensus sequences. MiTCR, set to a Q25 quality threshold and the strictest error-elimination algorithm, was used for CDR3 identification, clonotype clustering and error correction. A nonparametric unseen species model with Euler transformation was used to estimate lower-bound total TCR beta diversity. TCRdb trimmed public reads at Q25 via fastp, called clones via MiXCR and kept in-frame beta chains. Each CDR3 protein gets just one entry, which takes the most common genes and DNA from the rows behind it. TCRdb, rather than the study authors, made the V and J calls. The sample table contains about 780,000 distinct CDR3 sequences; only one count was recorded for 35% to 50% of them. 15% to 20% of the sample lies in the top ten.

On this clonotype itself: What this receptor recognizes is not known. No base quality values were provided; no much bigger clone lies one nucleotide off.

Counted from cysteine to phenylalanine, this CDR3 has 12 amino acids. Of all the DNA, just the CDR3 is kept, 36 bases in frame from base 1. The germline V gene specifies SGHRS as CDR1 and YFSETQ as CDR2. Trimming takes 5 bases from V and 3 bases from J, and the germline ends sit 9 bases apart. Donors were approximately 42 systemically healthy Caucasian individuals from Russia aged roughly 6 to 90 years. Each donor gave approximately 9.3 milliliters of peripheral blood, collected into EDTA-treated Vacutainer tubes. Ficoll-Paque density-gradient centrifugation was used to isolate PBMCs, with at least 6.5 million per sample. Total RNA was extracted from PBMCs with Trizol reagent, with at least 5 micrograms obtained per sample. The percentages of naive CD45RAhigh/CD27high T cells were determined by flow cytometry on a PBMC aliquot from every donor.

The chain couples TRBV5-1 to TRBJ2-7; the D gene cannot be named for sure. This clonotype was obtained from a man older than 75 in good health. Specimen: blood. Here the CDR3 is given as CASSEASYEQYF. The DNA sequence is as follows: TGCGCCAGCAGTGAGGCCAGCTACGAGCAGTACTTC. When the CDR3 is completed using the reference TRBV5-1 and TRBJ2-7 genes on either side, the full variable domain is KAGVTQTPRYLIKTRGQQVTLSCSPISGHRSVSWYQQTPGQGLQFLFEYFSETQRNKGNFPGRFSGRQFSNSRSEMNVSTLELGDSALYLCASSEASYEQYFGPGTRLTVT.